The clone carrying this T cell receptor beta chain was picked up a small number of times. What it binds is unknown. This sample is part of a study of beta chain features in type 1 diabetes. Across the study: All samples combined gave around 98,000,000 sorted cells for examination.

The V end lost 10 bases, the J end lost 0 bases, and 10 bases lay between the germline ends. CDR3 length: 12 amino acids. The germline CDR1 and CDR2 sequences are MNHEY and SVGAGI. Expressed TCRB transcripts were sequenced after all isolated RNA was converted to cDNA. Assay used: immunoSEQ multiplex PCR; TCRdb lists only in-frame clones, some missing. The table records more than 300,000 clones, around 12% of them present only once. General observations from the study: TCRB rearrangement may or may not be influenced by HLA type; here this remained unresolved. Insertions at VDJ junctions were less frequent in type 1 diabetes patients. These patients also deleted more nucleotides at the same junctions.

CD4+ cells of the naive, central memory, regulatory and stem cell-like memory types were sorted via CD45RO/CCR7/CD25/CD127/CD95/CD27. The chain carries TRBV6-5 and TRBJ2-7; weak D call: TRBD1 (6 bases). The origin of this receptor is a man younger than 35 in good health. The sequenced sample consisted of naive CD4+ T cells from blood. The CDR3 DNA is TGTGCCACCACGACAGGCTCCTACGAGCAGTACTTC. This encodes CATTTGSYEQYF.